The clone carrying this T cell receptor (beta chain) was counted a single time. Its antigen is not known. The data originate from a study of shared clonotypes between healthy human individuals. CDR1 is KGHSH and CDR2 is LQKENI in the germline V gene. The CDR3 loop spans 15 amino acids. V gave up 6 bases and J gave up 7 bases, with 21 bases separating them. General observations from the study: Compared with memory subsets, naive subsets generally had larger estimated richness.

Profiled with immunoSEQ multiplex PCR; TCRdb holds only in-frame clones, not every one. In the table there are approximately 1,500,000 clones, around 95% of which are singletons. The origin of this receptor is a man aged 30 to 45 in good health. This chain uses TRBV18 with TRBJ1-2; D not resolved. The specimen sequenced was naive CD4+ T cells sorted from blood. As to subset: CD45RA+ positively selected. In nucleotides, the CDR3 is TGTGCCAGCTCCAGTGAAACAGCCACCCTTGTTGGCTACACCTTC. Residues: CASSSETATLVGYTF. The full variable domain, its missing parts supplied by reference TRBV18 and TRBJ1-2, is NAGVMQNPRHLVRRRGQEARLRCSPMKGHSHVYWYRQLPEEGLKFMVYLQKENIIDESGMPKERFSAEFPKEGPSILRIQQVVRGDSAAYFCASSSETATLVGYTFGSGTRLTVV.